The T cell receptor (beta chain) described here comes from a study of cytomegalovirus exposure and HLA in healthy donors (dated by TCRdb to the late 2010s). Concerning the study at large: According to a later analysis, the roughly 120 validation repertoires were produced on the same platform as the 700 or so repertoires of the first cohort. Besides the first cohort of 550 to 750 subjects, a separate validation cohort made up of over a hundred different subjects was used. The study combined high-throughput TCR immunosequencing, statistical association of individual TCRs with disease status, and machine learning to predict cytomegalovirus infection status. The study was designed to test whether signatures of past pathogen exposure could be identified by cataloging public T cell receptors. Study-level results and caveats: According to the authors, the approach could potentially be generalized to other disease states and immunological phenotypes. A total of 150 or so TCR beta chains were listed by the study as associated with cytomegalovirus. The classifier was reported to diagnose cytomegalovirus status with high specificity and sensitivity in both the original and validation cohorts. In a later analysis, TCRs clustered in the first cohort were found to also tend to co-occur in the roughly 110 validation repertoires, with about 94% of cluster scores above 0. A few of the identified cytomegalovirus-associated TCR beta chains were confirmed in vitro to be specific for cytomegalovirus antigens. A later analysis lacked HLA typing for the validation cohort, so it scored co-occurrence in that cohort across all 110 or so repertoires. Across donors, most TCR sequences were observed very rarely, whereas some public TCRs were present in many individuals.

From the cysteine up to the phenylalanine, the CDR3 has a length of 14 residues. Only the CDR3 region is kept as DNA, spanning 42 bases read in frame from base 1. Sequences SQVTM (CDR1) and ANQGSEA (CDR2) are obtained from the germline V gene. Clipping removes 4 bases from V and 5 bases from J, with 4 as the unmatched junction base count. The donors were included in the validation cohort of some 110 subjects, a group kept apart from the roughly 730-subject first cohort. Concerning this clone: No cognate antigen has been identified for it. Per-nucleotide qualities are absent, and no much larger clonotype sits a single base away.

To prepare the library, the immunoSEQ multiplex PCR assay was applied. The authors processed their data as follows. To diagnose cytomegalovirus status from the catalog of TCR beta chain sequences, a statistical classification framework was built. What TCRdb holds here is the immuneACCESS table cut down to in-frame rearrangements. Part of the clones is not present; checked against another copy, under half of the missing clones reflect an unresolved V gene, and the others are unexplained. V and J calls and clone size are those listed in that table; D and trimming were worked out from the DNA. The sample table records almost 200,000 clones; about 81% of these occur just once. 1% to 1.5% of the sample is held by the ten biggest clonotypes.

The sequence joins TRBV29-1 to TRBJ2-1, with 11 junctional bases fitting TRBD1. Sample: PBMCs. The clonotype comes from a woman aged 25 to 39 in good health and CMV-seronegative. CDR3 loop: CSVARDRGNNEQFF. In nucleotide form, the sequence is TGCAGCGTTGCCCGGGACAGGGGGAACAATGAGCAGTTCTTC.